The clone carrying this T cell receptor (beta chain) was seen ten or more times. Its antigen is still unknown. This sample was taken from a study of T cell repertoires in cytomegalovirus infection. Study as a whole: It can be stated that public TCR beta signatures indicated CMV infection as well as a matching HLA type.

TCRdb re-called the reads with MiXCR, one entry per CDR3 protein. The sample consists of around 240,000 distinct CDR3 sequences, 22% of them appearing once. CDR1 and CDR2 from the germline V gene are SGHVS and FQNEAQ. Trimming took 3 bases from V and 3 from J, leaving 11 bases between them. The CDR3 has 14 residues. Overall study results and limits: The study found HLA-C-restricted CMV-specific TCR beta clonotypes dominating the ex vivo response.

The source of this sequence is a human donor in good health (CMV status not recorded). Some clones in this sample may be carry-over from other donors' samples. Sequenced material: CD8+ T cells from PBMCs. The J gene is TRBJ2-5, the V gene TRBV7-8, with D possibly being TRBD1 (6 bases). CDR3 sequence reads: CASSFRPGEETQYF. CDR3 nucleotides: TGTGCCAGCAGCTTTCGGCCAGGGGAAGAGACCCAGTACTTC.